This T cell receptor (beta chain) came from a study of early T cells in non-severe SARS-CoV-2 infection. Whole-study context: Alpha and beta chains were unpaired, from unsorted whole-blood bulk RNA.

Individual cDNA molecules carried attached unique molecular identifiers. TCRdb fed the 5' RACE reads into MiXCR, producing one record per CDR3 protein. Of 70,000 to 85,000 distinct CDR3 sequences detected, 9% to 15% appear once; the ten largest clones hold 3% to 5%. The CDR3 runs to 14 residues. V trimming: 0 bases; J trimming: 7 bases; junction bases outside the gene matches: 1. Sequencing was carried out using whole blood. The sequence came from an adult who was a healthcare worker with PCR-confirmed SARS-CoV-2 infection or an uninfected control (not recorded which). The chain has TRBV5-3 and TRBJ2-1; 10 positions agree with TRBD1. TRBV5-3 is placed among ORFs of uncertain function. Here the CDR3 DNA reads TGTGCCAGAAGCTTGGGACAGGGGGCGAATGAGCAGTTCTTC. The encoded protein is CARSLGQGANEQFF.